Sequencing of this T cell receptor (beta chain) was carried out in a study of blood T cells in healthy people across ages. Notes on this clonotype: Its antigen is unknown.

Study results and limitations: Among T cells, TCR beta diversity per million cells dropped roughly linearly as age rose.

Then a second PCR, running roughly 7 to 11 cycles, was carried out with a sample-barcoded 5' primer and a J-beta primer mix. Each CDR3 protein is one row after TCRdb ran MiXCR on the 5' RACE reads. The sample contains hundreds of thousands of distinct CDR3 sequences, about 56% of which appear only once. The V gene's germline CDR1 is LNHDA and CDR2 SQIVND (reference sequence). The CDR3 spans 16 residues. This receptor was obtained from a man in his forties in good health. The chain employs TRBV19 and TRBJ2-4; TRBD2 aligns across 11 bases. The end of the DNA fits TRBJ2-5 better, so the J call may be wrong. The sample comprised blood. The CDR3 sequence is CASSIVGTSGEETQYF. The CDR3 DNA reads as TGTGCCAGTAGTATAGTCGGGACTAGCGGTGAAGAGACCCAGTACTTC.